This TCR beta chain was observed in a study of cytomegalovirus exposure and HLA in healthy donors. Germline CDR1 MDHEN, CDR2 SYDVKM. This CDR3 contains 15 residues. It was with 60 Vbeta and 13 Jbeta primers that the PCR ran. Profiled with immunoSEQ multiplex PCR; TCRdb holds only in-frame clones, not every one. The data show 200,000 or so clones, with roughly 80% seen just once and 6.5% held by the top ten. Regarding this clone: At one of its ends the junction is not consistent with the germline gene, which may arise from a read error.

The receptor's source is a woman aged 45-65 years in good health and CMV-seropositive. Sequenced: PBMCs. V gene TRBV28 combines with J gene TRBJ2-6, with 7 bases identical to TRBD2. CDR3 loop: CATGLGLSGANGLTF. The DNA of the CDR3 is TGTGCCACCGGACTAGGACTCTCTGGGGCCAACGGCCTGACTTTC.